A single T cell receptor (beta chain) is shown here with its context. These data come from a study of blood T cell repertoires in COVID-19. Whole-study context: Both acute and convalescent COVID-19 samples were obtained from the United States, Italy and Spain.

The V end lost 0 bases, the J end lost 8 bases, and 8 bases lay between the germline ends. Germline assignment: CDR1 LGHDT and CDR2 YNNKEL (reference sequence). The CDR3 contains 12 residues. In the authors' methods: Reference gene primer amplification in the assay estimated nucleated cell counts. TCRdb keeps only in-frame clones here, not all; method: immunoSEQ multiplex PCR. V and J calls and clone size are those listed in that table; D and trimming were worked out from the DNA. In the table there are 20,000 to 25,000 clones, 80% of which are singletons. J is TRBJ2-7 and V is TRBV3-1 (or the pseudogene TRBV3-2), with D unclear. The TCR was taken from a man aged 60 to 69 with active COVID-19. Source material: peripheral blood. CDR3 coding DNA: TGTGCCAGCAGCCAAGATCGGCGGAAGCAGTACTTC. It codes for CASSQDRRKQYF.